This T cell receptor (beta chain) appears in the sequencing data of a study of OX40 agonist ivuxolimab in advanced cancers. Across the study: Therapy given before enrollment (anti-PD-1, anti-PD-L1 or anti-CTLA-4) was allowed, and 40% to 50% had some. Study-wide findings and caveats: In CD8+ T cells, expanded clones were on average more numerous than in CD4+. There was clonal expansion of CD4+ and CD8+ blood T cells by week 6 at 0.1 to 3.0 mg/kg.

With respect to this clone: Its target is unknown.

Some clones are missing from TCRdb's copy, which holds only in-frame ones; the method was immunoSEQ multiplex PCR. The sample records around 67,000 clones, 84% being singletons. The V gene's germline CDR1 is LNHDA and CDR2 SQIVND (reference sequence). The CDR3 runs to 16 residues. Trimming shortened V by 4 bases and J by 3 bases, and 13 bases separated the two germline ends. The clonotype comes from an adult with an advanced solid tumor such as melanoma, head and neck, liver or kidney cancer. The sequenced sample was CD4+ or CD8+ T cells sorted from blood, obtained in a trial of the OX40 agonist ivuxolimab. V and J are TRBV19 and TRBJ1-6, with D hard to call. CDR3 region: CASSSSREGYNSPLHF. In nucleotides, the CDR3 is TGTGCCAGTAGTAGTAGTCGGGAAGGCTATAATTCACCCCTCCACTTT.